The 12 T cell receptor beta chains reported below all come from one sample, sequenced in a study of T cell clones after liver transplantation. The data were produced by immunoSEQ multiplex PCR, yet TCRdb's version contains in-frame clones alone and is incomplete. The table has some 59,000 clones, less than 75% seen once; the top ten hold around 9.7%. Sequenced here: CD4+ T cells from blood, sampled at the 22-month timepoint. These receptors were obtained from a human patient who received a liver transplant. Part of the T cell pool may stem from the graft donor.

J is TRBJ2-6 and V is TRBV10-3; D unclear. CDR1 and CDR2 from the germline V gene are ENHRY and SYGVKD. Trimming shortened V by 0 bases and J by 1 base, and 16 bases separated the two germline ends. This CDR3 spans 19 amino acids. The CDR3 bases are TGTGCCATCAGTGAGTCGAACGTTAGGGTTGCATCTGGGGCCAACGTCCTGACTTTC. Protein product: CAISESNVRVASGANVLTF.

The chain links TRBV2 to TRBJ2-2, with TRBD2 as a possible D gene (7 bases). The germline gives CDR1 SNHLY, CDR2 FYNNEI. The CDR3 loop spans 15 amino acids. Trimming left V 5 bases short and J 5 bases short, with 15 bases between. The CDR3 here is CASSPTQGGTGELFF. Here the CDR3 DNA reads TGTGCCAGCAGTCCGACACAGGGAGGGACCGGGGAGCTGTTTTTT.

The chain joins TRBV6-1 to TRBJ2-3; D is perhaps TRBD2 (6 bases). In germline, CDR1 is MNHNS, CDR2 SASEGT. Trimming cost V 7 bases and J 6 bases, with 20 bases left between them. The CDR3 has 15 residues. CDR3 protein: CASTMRGVAGDTQYF. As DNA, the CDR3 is TGTGCCAGCACTATGCGGGGAGTAGCAGGGGATACGCAGTATTTT.

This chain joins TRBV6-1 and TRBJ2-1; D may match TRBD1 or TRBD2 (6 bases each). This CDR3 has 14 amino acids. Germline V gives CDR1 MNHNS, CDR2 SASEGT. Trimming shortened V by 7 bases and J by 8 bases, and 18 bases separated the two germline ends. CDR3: CASTRDMSPDEQFF. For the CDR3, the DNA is TGTGCCAGCACGCGGGACATGTCCCCCGATGAGCAGTTCTTC.

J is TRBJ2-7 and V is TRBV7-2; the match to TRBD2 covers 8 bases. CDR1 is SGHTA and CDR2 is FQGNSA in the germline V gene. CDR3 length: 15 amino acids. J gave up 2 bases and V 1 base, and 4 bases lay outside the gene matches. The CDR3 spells CASSLVVAGTYEQYF. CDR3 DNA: TGTGCCAGCAGCTTAGTGGTAGCGGGGACCTACGAGCAGTACTTC.

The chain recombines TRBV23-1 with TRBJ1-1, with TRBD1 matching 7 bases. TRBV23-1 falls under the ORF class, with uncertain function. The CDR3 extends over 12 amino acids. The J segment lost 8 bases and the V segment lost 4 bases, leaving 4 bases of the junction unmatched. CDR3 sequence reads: CASSLPGQEAFF. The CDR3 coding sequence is TGCGCCAGCAGTCTTCCGGGACAGGAAGCTTTCTTT.

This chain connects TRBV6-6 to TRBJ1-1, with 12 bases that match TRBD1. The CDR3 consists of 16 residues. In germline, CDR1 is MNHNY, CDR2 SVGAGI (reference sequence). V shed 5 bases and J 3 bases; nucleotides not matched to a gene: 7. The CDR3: CASSPGTGGLDTEAFF. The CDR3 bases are TGTGCCAGCAGTCCCGGGACAGGGGGCTTGGACACTGAAGCTTTCTTT.

In nucleotides, the CDR3 is TGTGCCAGCGTCTCAGGGGCTGGAGAGACCCAGTACTTC. Translated: CASVSGAGETQYF. The J gene is TRBJ2-5, the V gene TRBV19; a possible D gene is TRBD1 (6 bases). This CDR3 is built from 13 residues. The germline CDR1 and CDR2 sequences are LNHDA and SQIVND (reference sequence). Trimming took 9 bases from V and 4 from J, leaving 15 bases between them.

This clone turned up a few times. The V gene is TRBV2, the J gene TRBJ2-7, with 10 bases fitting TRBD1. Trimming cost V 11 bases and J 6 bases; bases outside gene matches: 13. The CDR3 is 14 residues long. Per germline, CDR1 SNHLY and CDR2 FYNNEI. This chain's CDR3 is CAGGQGGIHAEQYF. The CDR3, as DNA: TGTGCCGGCGGACAGGGGGGAATTCATGCCGAGCAGTACTTC.

This chain's CDR3 is CAWSEDKELFF. The CDR3 DNA reads as TGTGCCTGGAGTGAAGATAAAGAGCTGTTTTTT. This chain connects TRBV30 to TRBJ1-4; D gene unclear. From germline, CDR1 is GTSNPN and CDR2 SVGIG (reference sequence). The CDR3 runs to 11 residues. V gave up 1 base and J gave up 14 bases, with 11 bases separating them.

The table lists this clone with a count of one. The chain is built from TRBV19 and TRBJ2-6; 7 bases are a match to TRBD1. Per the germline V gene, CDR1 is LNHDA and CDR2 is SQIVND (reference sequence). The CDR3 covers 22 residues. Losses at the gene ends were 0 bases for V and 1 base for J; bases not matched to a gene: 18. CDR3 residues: CASSIDPLYRQGTWSGANVLTF. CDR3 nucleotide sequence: TGTGCCAGTAGTATAGACCCCCTTTATAGACAGGGCACCTGGTCTGGGGCCAACGTCCTGACTTTC.

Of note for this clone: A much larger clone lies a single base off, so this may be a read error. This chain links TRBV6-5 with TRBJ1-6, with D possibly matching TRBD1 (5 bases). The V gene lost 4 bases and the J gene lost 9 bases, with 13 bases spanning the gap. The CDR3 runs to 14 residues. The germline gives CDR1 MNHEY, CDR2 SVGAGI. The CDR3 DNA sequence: TGTGCCAGCAGTTGGGAACAGGAGGGTTCACCCCTCCACTTT. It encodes CASSWEQEGSPLHF.